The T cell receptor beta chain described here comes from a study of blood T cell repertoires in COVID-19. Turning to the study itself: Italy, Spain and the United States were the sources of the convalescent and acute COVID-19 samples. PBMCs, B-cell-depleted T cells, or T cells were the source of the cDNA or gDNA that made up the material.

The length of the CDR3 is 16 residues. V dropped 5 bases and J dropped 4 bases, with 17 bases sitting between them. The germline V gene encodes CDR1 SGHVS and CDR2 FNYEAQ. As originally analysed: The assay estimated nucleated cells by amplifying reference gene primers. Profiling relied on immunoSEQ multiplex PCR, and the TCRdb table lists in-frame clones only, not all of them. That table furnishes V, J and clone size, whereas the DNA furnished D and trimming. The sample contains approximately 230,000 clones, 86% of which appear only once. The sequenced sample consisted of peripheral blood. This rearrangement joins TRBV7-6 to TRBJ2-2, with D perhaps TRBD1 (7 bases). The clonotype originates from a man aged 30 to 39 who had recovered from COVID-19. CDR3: CASSQNRGAGTGELFF. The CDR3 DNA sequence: TGTGCCAGCAGCCAAAACAGGGGAGCGGGCACCGGGGAGCTGTTTTTT.